Below are 22 T cell receptor beta chains sequenced from a single sample in a study of CD8 T cells in ankylosing spondylitis. Study conclusions and caveats: Blood from ankylosing spondylitis patients appeared to carry a characteristic eight-variant TCR beta motif.

The antigens of these receptors remain unknown. TCRdb reprocessed the 5' RACE reads via MiXCR and lists one record per CDR3 protein. This sample has hundreds of thousands of distinct CDR3 sequences, with approximately 17% found just once. Input material: blood, either unsorted or a sorted T cell fraction (not recorded which). These TCRs come from a male donor with ankylosing spondylitis.

DNA for the CDR3: TGTGCCAGCAGCACAACCCACTACGAGCAGTACTTC. Encoded protein: CASSTTHYEQYF. This chain links TRBV5-5 with TRBJ2-7, with D unresolved. Per the germline V gene, CDR1 is SGHKS and CDR2 is YYEKEE (reference sequence). The germline V and J ends were trimmed by 4 bases and 3 bases, with 8 bases remaining between them. The CDR3 length is 12 residues.

This clonotype was seen a handful of times. The gene calls are TRBV6-1 and TRBJ2-7, with a tentative D call TRBD2 (5 bases). The ends were cut back, 8 bases at V and 5 bases at J, with 16 bases in the middle. CDR1 MNHNS and CDR2 SASEGT come from the germline V gene. The CDR3 is 13 residues long. The CDR3 is CASWTGIGDEQYF. The CDR3 DNA sequence: TGTGCCAGCTGGACGGGGATCGGCGACGAGCAGTACTTC.

There are many counts of this clonotype. This sequence joins TRBV7-8 and TRBJ2-5; TRBD1 is a possible D gene (6 bases). The V and J ends lost 5 bases and 0 bases respectively, with 10 bases between them. The CDR3 is 14 amino acids. Germline V gives CDR1 SGHVS, CDR2 FQNEAQ. CDR3 bases: TGTGCCAGCAGCCCCGGACAGCACCAAGAGACCCAGTACTTC. It yields the protein CASSPGQHQETQYF.

The DNA for the CDR3 is TGTGCCAGCAGCCAGAGAGGAGTGGACGAGCAGTACTTC. Protein sequence: CASSQRGVDEQYF. The genes are TRBV5-4 and TRBJ2-7, with D unresolved. V lost 4 bases to trimming and J lost 5 bases, with 13 bases between them. CDR1 is SGHNT, CDR2 YYREEE, per germline (reference sequence). The CDR3 runs to 13 residues.

This clonotype was counted many times. The gene calls are TRBV7-2 and TRBJ2-1; D may be TRBD2 (7 bases). V gave up 7 bases and J gave up 6 bases, with 19 bases separating them. CDR1 is SGHTA and CDR2 is FQGNSA in the germline V gene. The CDR3 sequence is 15 residues long. For the CDR3, the DNA is TGTGCCAGCACCTTGGTGCGGGGGCAGGGCAATGAGCAGTTCTTC. This translates into CASTLVRGQGNEQFF.

This clonotype was detected many times. The CDR3 here is CASSLGGNNQPQHF. CDR3 bases: TGTGCCAGCAGTTTAGGCGGAAACAATCAGCCCCAGCATTTT. The chain is built from TRBV12-3 or TRBV12-4 and TRBJ1-5; D gene unclear. This CDR3 region has 14 residues. The V gene lost 1 base and the J gene lost 3 bases, with 7 bases spanning the gap.

This sequence joins TRBV10-3 and TRBJ2-7; tentative D call: TRBD2 (5 bases). This CDR3 is built from 15 residues. V lost 2 bases, J lost 3 bases, and 14 bases lay in between. Germline V gene sequence: CDR1 ENHRY, CDR2 SYGVKD. The CDR3 region is CAISEDSAPNYEQYF. CDR3 in DNA: TGTGCCATCAGTGAGGATAGCGCTCCCAACTACGAGCAGTACTTC.

The rearrangement links TRBV6-1 to TRBJ2-3; 10 bases fit TRBD2. Germline V gene lookup returns CDR1 MNHNS and CDR2 SASEGT. The CDR3 contains 16 residues. The junction had 10 bases not matched to a gene; V was cut back by 6 bases and J by 4 bases. The CDR3 spells CASRTKLAGGSDTQYF. The CDR3 nucleotides are TGTGCCAGCAGGACAAAATTAGCGGGAGGTTCAGATACGCAGTATTTT.

There are many counts of this clonotype. This chain links TRBV5-1 with TRBJ2-1, with D perhaps being TRBD1 or TRBD2 (5 bases each). This CDR3 has 12 amino acids. Trimming stripped 6 bases from V and 10 bases from J, with 14 bases between. Germline V gene data show CDR1 as SGHRS and CDR2 as YFSETQ. CDR3 sequence (DNA): TGCGCCAGCAATGAGGGGCTTGGAGAGCAGTTCTTC. The encoded protein is CASNEGLGEQFF.

The gene calls are TRBV6-5 and TRBJ1-2; tentative D call: TRBD1 (5 bases). Germline assignment: CDR1 MNHEY and CDR2 SVGAGI. CDR3 length: 15 amino acids. Trimming removed 3 bases at V and 5 bases at J, with 16 bases between. Written as DNA, the CDR3 is TGTGCCAGCAGTTATTTACAGGACCCGGTTTATGGCTACACCTTC. Translating it yields CASSYLQDPVYGYTF.

The chain has TRBV7-6 and TRBJ1-6, with D maybe TRBD1 (6 bases). Germline CDR1 reads SGHVS; CDR2 reads FNYEAQ. Trimming removed 5 bases at V and 8 bases at J, with 13 bases between. CDR3 length: 14 residues. CDR3 sequence reads: CASSPQGKYSPLHF. The CDR3 DNA reads as TGTGCCAGCAGCCCTCAGGGGAAATATTCACCCCTCCACTTT.

The rearrangement uses TRBV7-9 and TRBJ2-7, with D perhaps being TRBD1 or TRBD2 (5 bases each). With 9 bases removed from V and 5 bases from J, the gap between germline ends came to 11 bases. The CDR3 totals 11 residues. Germline values: CDR1 SEHNR, CDR2 FQNEAQ (reference sequence). DNA of the CDR3: TGTGCCAGTTTACAGGAGGACGAGCAGTACTTC. It encodes CASLQEDEQYF.

This clonotype was counted ten times or more. This chain connects TRBV12-3 or TRBV12-4 to TRBJ2-7; D may be TRBD1 (6 bases). Between the trimmed V and J ends, which lost 2 bases and 6 bases, there was a span of 8 bases. The CDR3 is 12 residues long. CDR3 DNA sequence: TGTGCCAGCAGTTTATTAGGGGGCGAGCAGTACTTC. As protein: CASSLLGGEQYF.

The count of this clonotype is one. The chain combines TRBV18 with TRBJ2-7, with no clear D. Germline V gene lookup returns CDR1 KGHSH and CDR2 LQKENI. Trimming pared 3 bases from V and 3 bases from J, leaving 9 bases between. CDR3 length equals 13 residues. The CDR3 sequence: CASSPGERYEQYF. CDR3 DNA: TGTGCCAGCTCACCTGGTGAGCGCTACGAGCAGTACTTC.

This chain uses TRBV4-1 with TRBJ1-4, with a tentative D call TRBD1 (6 bases). The CDR3 spans 16 residues. Trimming pared 0 bases from V and 5 bases from J, leaving 13 bases between. Germline CDR1 and CDR2: MGHRA and YSYEKL. This CDR3 reads CASSQEGGGRNEKLFF. The CDR3 coding sequence is TGCGCCAGCAGCCAAGAAGGGGGTGGTCGGAATGAAAAACTGTTTTTT.

The chain uses TRBV12-3 or TRBV12-4 and TRBJ1-6, with TRBD1 matching over 7 bases. V lost 7 bases and J lost 6; bases outside the gene matches: 3. The CDR3 is 13 amino acids. CDR3 sequence reads: CASKQGFNSPLHF. In nucleotides, the CDR3 is TGTGCCAGCAAACAGGGGTTTAATTCACCCCTCCACTTT.

The CDR3: CASSYTSSGIYEQFF. The CDR3, as DNA: TGTGCCAGCAGTTACACCTCTAGCGGTATCTATGAGCAGTTCTTC. This chain connects TRBV6-5 to TRBJ2-1, with 7 positions matching TRBD2. This CDR3 has 15 residues. After removal of 2 bases from V and 8 bases from J, the junction contained 9 bases not matched to a gene. Germline values: CDR1 MNHEY, CDR2 SVGAGI.

Only a few counts were recorded for this clonotype. This chain joins TRBV6-1 and TRBJ1-3; 10 bases line up with TRBD1. The CDR3 is made up of 16 amino acids. The junction had 6 bases not matched to a gene; V was cut back by 5 bases and J by 2 bases. Germline V gene lookup returns CDR1 MNHNS and CDR2 SASEGT. CDR3 sequence reads: CASSRQGAGAGNTIYF. The CDR3 bases are TGTGCCAGCAGTCGACAGGGGGCAGGGGCTGGAAACACCATATATTTT.

This clonotype was seen repeatedly, ten times or more. The chain uses TRBV3-1 and TRBJ1-4, with D hard to call. The CDR3 has 13 amino acids. CDR1 is LGHDT, CDR2 YNNKEL, per germline (reference sequence). V gave up 0 bases and J gave up 7 bases, with 6 bases separating them. The DNA of the CDR3 is TGTGCCAGCAGCCAAGATCGAGGTGAAAAACTGTTTTTT. It translates to CASSQDRGEKLFF. The full variable domain, its missing parts supplied by reference TRBV3-1 and TRBJ1-4, is DTAVSQTPKYLVTQMGNDKSIKCEQNLGHDTMYWYKQDSKKFLKIMFSYNNKELIINETVPNRFSPKSPDKAHLNLHINSLELGDSAVYFCASSQDRGEKLFFGSGTQLSVL.

At least ten counts were recorded for this clonotype. The J gene is TRBJ2-7, the V gene TRBV20-1, with D unclear. Germline-derived CDR1 and CDR2 are DFQATT and SNEGSKA (reference sequence). This CDR3 is built from 13 residues. V was cut by 6 bases and J by 1 base, with 13 bases left in between. CDR3 sequence reads: CSAPVLGSYEQYF. For the CDR3, the DNA is TGCAGTGCCCCGGTGTTGGGGTCCTACGAGCAGTACTTC.

This clonotype has at least ten counts. The V call is TRBV7-2, the J call TRBJ2-1; D is unclear. The CDR3 loop spans 12 amino acids. The V gene lost 3 bases and the J gene lost 5 bases, with 5 bases spanning the gap. In germline, CDR1 is SGHTA, CDR2 FQGNSA. The CDR3 DNA reads TGTGCCAGCAGCTTTATTAACAATGAGCAGTTCTTC. This sequence encodes CASSFINNEQFF. Drawing the rest from reference TRBV7-2 and TRBJ2-1, the complete variable domain is GAGVSQSPSNKVTEKGKDVELRCDPISGHTALYWYRQSLGQGLEFLIYFQGNSAPDKSGLPSDRFSAERTGGSVSTLTIQRTQQEDSAVYLCASSFINNEQFFGPGTRLTVL.

This clonotype was observed many times. The chain is built from TRBV20-1 and TRBJ1-5, with D perhaps matching TRBD1 (6 bases). The CDR3 runs to 14 residues. V was cut by 4 bases and J by 4 bases, with 14 bases left in between. Germline V gene lookup returns CDR1 DFQATT and CDR2 SNEGSKA (reference sequence). CDR3 region: CSAKQGSENQPQHF. The CDR3 DNA reads as TGCAGTGCTAAACAGGGAAGTGAAAATCAGCCCCAGCATTTT.